These 14 T cell receptor beta chains originate from one sample sequenced in a study of Ad26.COV2.S vaccination and SARS-CoV-2 variants. The data were produced by immunoSEQ multiplex PCR, yet TCRdb's version contains in-frame clones alone and is incomplete. The profile shows roughly 250,000 clones, approximately 90% of them singletons. Stated treatment: some 20 received Ad26.COV2.S at low or high dose, single or two shots; a few received placebo; per-sample allocation not given. Sampling took place 63 days after the first vaccine or placebo injection. The sample in question was peripheral blood, obtained in a trial of Ad26.COV2.S vaccine versus placebo. These receptors all come from a person between 18 and 65 years old who received the Ad26.COV2.S COVID-19 vaccine or a placebo.

The CDR3 reads CASSQEPRTGVTTDTQYF. Here the CDR3 DNA reads TGCGCCAGCAGCCAAGAGCCCCGCACAGGGGTGACCACAGATACGCAGTATTTT. V is TRBV4-1 and J is TRBJ2-3; 7 bases align to TRBD1. The V segment lost 0 bases and the J segment 2 bases; nucleotides outside the gene matches: 11. Germline V gene sequence: CDR1 MGHRA, CDR2 YSYEKL. This CDR3 spans 18 amino acids.

The V gene is TRBV9, the J gene TRBJ2-1, with 8 nucleotides matching TRBD1. Germline lookup yields CDR1 SGDLS and CDR2 YYNGEE. The length of the CDR3 is 18 residues. The trim removed 4 bases at V and 1 base at J, leaving 13 bases unmatched. The CDR3 loop reads CASSLRTGTGDSYNEQFF. In nucleotides, the CDR3 is TGTGCCAGCAGCCTACGGACCGGGACAGGAGATTCCTACAATGAGCAGTTCTTC.

This clone turned up a few times. The chain carries TRBV18 and TRBJ2-2, with 7 bases matching TRBD1. The length of the CDR3 is 16 residues. From germline, CDR1 is KGHSH and CDR2 LQKENI. Trimming took 1 base from V and 3 from J; bases not matched to a gene: 5. The CDR3 protein is CASSPRQGGDTGELFF. CDR3 coding DNA: TGTGCCAGCTCACCACGACAGGGCGGAGACACCGGGGAGCTGTTTTTT. Full variable domain (outside the CDR3, taken from reference TRBV18 and TRBJ2-2): NAGVMQNPRHLVRRRGQEARLRCSPMKGHSHVYWYRQLPEEGLKFMVYLQKENIIDESGMPKERFSAEFPKEGPSILRIQQVVRGDSAAYFCASSPRQGGDTGELFFGEGSRLTVL.

The chain joins TRBV5-4 to TRBJ1-2; 10 bases fit TRBD1. V dropped 2 bases and J dropped 3; count of bases not matched to a gene: 4. Germline CDR1 reads SGHNT; CDR2 reads YYREEE (reference sequence). The CDR3 has 15 amino acids. Here the CDR3 reads CASSLPTGGYYGYTF. In DNA form, the CDR3 reads TGTGCCAGCAGCTTACCGACAGGGGGCTACTATGGCTACACCTTC.

Only a few counts were recorded for this clone. The rearrangement joins TRBV7-9 to TRBJ2-2; D unresolved. V lost 5 bases and J lost 3, with 4 bases in between. The germline CDR1 and CDR2 sequences are SEHNR and FQNEAQ (reference sequence). This CDR3 spans 12 amino acids. CDR3 loop: CASSRDTGELFF. DNA of the CDR3: TGTGCCAGCAGCCGCGACACCGGGGAGCTGTTTTTT.

The chain has TRBV5-4 and TRBJ2-3; 12 bases match TRBD2. The CDR3 totals 17 residues. V dropped 3 bases and J dropped 4; count of bases not matched to a gene: 9. The V gene's germline CDR1 is SGHNT and CDR2 YYREEE (reference sequence). In nucleotides, the CDR3 is TGTGCCAGCAGCTCCCCTAGCGGGAGGGCCGAGGCAGATACGCAGTATTTT. Encoded protein: CASSSPSGRAEADTQYF. Looking up the rest from reference TRBV5-4 and TRBJ2-3 gives the full variable domain: ETGVTQSPTHLIKTRGQQVTLRCSSQSGHNTVSWYQQALGQGPQFIFQYYREEENGRGNFPPRFSGLQFPNYSSELNVNALELDDSALYLCASSSPSGRAEADTQYFGPGTRLTVL.

V usage is TRBV27 and J usage is TRBJ1-6; the D is unclear. There are 14 residues in the CDR3. CDR1 and CDR2 (germline): MNHEY, SMNVEV (reference sequence). Trimming took off 2 bases at V and 14 bases at J, with 16 bases between the two ends. The CDR3 protein is CASSLVGRPAALHF. The CDR3 nucleotides read TGTGCCAGCAGTTTAGTGGGCAGACCTGCGGCCCTCCACTTT.

The chain uses TRBV7-3 and TRBJ2-7; 7 bases agree with TRBD1. The CDR3 is 15 residues long. V shed 1 base, J shed 3 bases, and the junction held 6 bases outside the gene matches. Germline V gives CDR1 SGHTA, CDR2 FQGTGA. The CDR3: CASSLRPDRNYEQYF. In DNA form, the CDR3 reads TGTGCCAGCAGCTTAAGGCCGGACAGGAACTACGAGCAGTACTTC.

The chain uses TRBV19 and TRBJ2-1; 8 positions match TRBD1. With 5 bases clipped from V and 5 bases from J, the junction kept 2 bases outside the gene matches. CDR1 is LNHDA, CDR2 SQIVND, per germline (reference sequence). This CDR3 is built from 13 residues. In DNA, the CDR3 is TGTGCCAGTAGTCCAGGGGGCCACAATGAGCAGTTCTTC. Its translation: CASSPGGHNEQFF.

The J gene is TRBJ2-2, the V gene TRBV5-6; weak D call: TRBD1 (5 bases). Germline V gene lookup returns CDR1 SGHDT and CDR2 YYEEEE. Trimming removed 3 bases at V and 8 bases at J, with 11 bases between. The CDR3 has 13 residues. The CDR3 coding sequence is TGTGCCAGCAGCTGGGGCTCCGATGGGGAGCTGTTTTTT. Translation: CASSWGSDGELFF.

The V call is TRBV30, the J call TRBJ1-1; D is ambiguous. There are 14 residues in the CDR3. Trimming took off 3 bases at V and 0 bases at J, with 11 bases between the two ends. Germline V gene sequence: CDR1 GTSNPN, CDR2 SVGIG (reference sequence). This chain's CDR3 is CAWSRQSLNTEAFF. The CDR3 DNA follows: TGTGCCTGGAGCCGGCAGAGCTTGAACACTGAAGCTTTCTTT.

This clone came up once. The chain employs TRBV6-6 and TRBJ1-4, with TRBD1 as a possible D gene (5 bases). Trimming removed 2 bases from V and 4 bases from J, with 8 bases in between. This CDR3 is 14 amino acids long. In germline, CDR1 is MNHNY, CDR2 SVGAGI (reference sequence). The CDR3 sequence is CASSYLGGNEKLFF. The CDR3 DNA is TGTGCCAGCAGTTACCTGGGGGGTAATGAAAAACTGTTTTTT.

The CDR3 reads CASSLGPSYEQYF. CDR3 nucleotide sequence: TGTGCCAGCAGTTTAGGGCCTTCCTACGAGCAGTACTTC. The chain couples TRBV12-3 or TRBV12-4 to TRBJ2-7, with no clear D. The CDR3 length is 13 residues. Deletions cut 1 base from V and 1 base from J, with 5 bases between.

The rearrangement uses TRBV6-5 and TRBJ1-2; D not certain. Looked up from germline, CDR1 is MNHEY and CDR2 is SVGAGI. The CDR3 is made up of 13 amino acids. V was shortened by 5 bases and J by 2 bases, with 9 bases between the two germline ends. CDR3 protein: CASSNRQNYGYTF. For the CDR3, the DNA is TGTGCCAGCAGTAACCGGCAGAACTATGGCTACACCTTC.